One sample yielded the 8 T cell receptor beta chains listed below, sequenced in a study of tumor-infiltrating lymphocytes in primary liver carcinoma. The template, approximately 500 ng total RNA, yielded TCR beta cDNA made with a constant-region primer. A slightly modified ARM-PCR protocol with three nested multiplex PCR rounds produced these TCR beta libraries. The opening two PCR rounds, around 9 cycles each, paired TRBV1-TRBV30 forward primers with a C-beta reverse primer. TCRdb recomputed calls from the multiplex PCR reads with MiXCR, one row per CDR3 protein. The sample comprises 100,000 or so distinct CDR3 sequences, 55% to 70% of which are singletons, and roughly 10% rests with the top ten. Joint extraction of RNA and DNA used about 17-30 mg of bulk tissue that was unsorted. The sample comprised liver tumor tissue from sampling region 5. Subset denoted: tumor region T5, tumor centre. Receptor source: a woman aged 60-70 years with primary liver carcinoma and hepatitis B virus infection.

For this clonotype: The junction and the germline gene differ at one end; a read error may be behind it. This chain connects TRBV29-1 to TRBJ2-3; 12 nucleotides match TRBD2. The CDR3 length is 16 residues. CDR1 SQVTM and CDR2 ANQGSEA come from the germline V gene. The CDR3 bases are TGCAGCGTTGCCGTGACTAGCGGGAGAAGGGCAGATACGCGGTATTTT. Translating it yields CSVAVTSGRRADTRYF.

A word on this clonotype: A much larger clone lies one base from this, so it may be a read error. The chain combines TRBV6-5 with TRBJ1-1; possibly TRBD1 for D (5 bases). The CDR3 extends over 16 amino acids. V gave up 6 bases and J gave up 4 bases, with 21 bases separating them. The germline CDR1 and CDR2 sequences are MNHEY and SVGAGI. CDR3 in amino acids: CASSPHWGGGGTEAFF. The CDR3 region has the DNA TGTGCCAGCAGCCCACACTGGGGGGGTGGGGGCACTGAAGCTTTCTTT.

Regarding this clonotype: The germline gene is not matched at one end of the junction; a read error may be the cause. The chain has TRBV2 and TRBJ2-1; 7 bases match TRBD1. Germline-derived CDR1 and CDR2 are SNHLY and FYNNEI. The CDR3 has 14 amino acids. The CDR3 DNA follows: TGTGTCAGCAGTGGGGACAGCTCCTACAATGAGCAGTTCTTC. Translating gives CVSSGDSSYNEQFF. The full variable domain, its missing parts supplied by reference TRBV2 and TRBJ2-1, is EPEVTQTPSHQVTQMGQEVILRCVPISNHLYFYWYRQILGQKVEFLVSFYNNEISEKSEIFDDQFSVERPDGSNFTLKIRSTKLEDSAMYFCVSSGDSSYNEQFFGPGTRLTVL.

This clonotype was detected ten times or more. This rearrangement joins TRBV7-8 to TRBJ2-1; possibly TRBD1 or TRBD2 for D (5 bases each). The germline gives CDR1 SGHVS, CDR2 FQNEAQ. Trimming pared 5 bases from V and 2 bases from J, leaving 13 bases between. The CDR3 runs 15 residues. The chain's CDR3 is CASSIIGTAYNEQFF. As DNA, the CDR3 is TGTGCCAGCAGCATAATCGGGACGGCCTACAATGAGCAGTTCTTC.

As to this clonotype: A junction end diverges from the germline sequence, so it may reflect a read error. The chain combines TRBV11-3 with TRBJ1-6, with D unclear. Germline V gene data show CDR1 as SGHNT and CDR2 as YENEEA. This CDR3 is 16 amino acids long. The CDR3 nucleotides are TGTGCCAGCAGCTTAGTCCAACATGCACGGTATTCACCCCTCCACTTC. Amino acids: CASSLVQHARYSPLHF.

Of note for this clonotype: At one of its ends the junction is not consistent with the germline gene, which may arise from a read error. The V and J genes are TRBV10-2 and TRBJ2-1; TRBD1 agrees at 8 bases. This CDR3 has 13 residues. Germline CDR1 reads WSHSY; CDR2 reads SAAADI. The CDR3 nucleotides read TGCGCTAGCAGTGACAGGGGAAACAAAGAGCAGTTCTTC. It codes for CASSDRGNKEQFF.

Comments on this clonotype: The conserved phenylalanine or tryptophan is not found at the CDR3 terminus, so this likely reflects a read error. The chain couples TRBV12-3 or TRBV12-4 to TRBJ1-6; 10 bases are a match to TRBD1. CDR3 length equals 15 residues. The junction had 11 bases not matched to a gene; V was cut back by 10 bases and J by 8 bases. CDR3 bases: TGTGCCATCAGCGAGGGACAGGGGCTTCATTCACCCCTCCACTCT. Translation: CAISEGQGLHSPLHS.

This clonotype was found once. This could be a read error, since a much larger clone is one nucleotide away. This chain connects TRBV28 to TRBJ2-7; 9 bases are a match to TRBD1. After removal of 7 bases from V and 2 bases from J, the junction contained 6 bases not matched to a gene. Germline V gene lookup returns CDR1 MDHEN and CDR2 SYDVKM. The CDR3 is 14 residues long. CDR3 bases: TGTGCCAGCATGGGGGACAGGGCTCCCTACGAGCAGTACTTC. Its translation: CASMGDRAPYEQYF.